The rows below give T cell receptor beta chains drawn from one sample of a study of patients and donors after allogeneic stem cell transplantation. TCRdb reprocessed the RT-PCR reads with MiXCR, giving one entry per CDR3 protein. The sample carries about a million distinct CDR3 sequences, roughly 18% recorded once. Sequences were obtained from blood, either unsorted or a sorted T cell fraction (not recorded which). Receptors were obtained from a human donor who was either an allogeneic HSCT recipient or a stem cell or donor lymphocyte infusion donor (not recorded which). It is not recorded whose cells these are; they may come from a transplant donor. The CDR3 runs from the conserved cysteine through the conserved F or W. Each record gives: V gene, J gene, clone size, D gene, CDR3 DNA, CDR3 protein. D genes are given only for firm matches. Clone size appears in some rows only: once, few, many, or a class for an expanded clone.

v_gene: TRBV20-1
j_gene: TRBJ1-2
abundance: many
d_gene: .
CDR3nt: TGCAGTGTCGTGGACAGTGAGGGCTACACCTTC
CDR3aa: CSVVDSEGYTF

v_gene: TRBV7-9
j_gene: TRBJ1-4
abundance: few
d_gene: .
CDR3nt: TGTGCCAGCAGCCCCATCCGGAACTTTAATGAAAAACTGTTTTTT
CDR3aa: CASSPIRNFNEKLFF

v_gene: TRBV5-6
j_gene: TRBJ1-1
abundance: .
d_gene: TRBD1
CDR3nt: TGTGCCAGCAGCCTGACAGGGCAGTTCACTGAAGCTTTCTTT
CDR3aa: CASSLTGQFTEAFF

v_gene: TRBV9
j_gene: TRBJ1-6
abundance: few
d_gene: TRBD1
CDR3nt: TGTGCCAGCAGCGTATTTGGACAGGGTAATTCACCCCTCCACTTT
CDR3aa: CASSVFGQGNSPLHF

v_gene: TRBV27
j_gene: TRBJ2-7
abundance: .
d_gene: TRBD2
CDR3nt: TGTGCCAGCAGTTTAACGACTAGCGGGTACGAGCAGTACTTC
CDR3aa: CASSLTTSGYEQYF

v_gene: TRBV27
j_gene: TRBJ1-5
abundance: .
d_gene: TRBD1
CDR3nt: TGTGCCAGCAGTTTGTTCGGACAGGGTGGCAATCAGCCCCAGCATTTT
CDR3aa: CASSLFGQGGNQPQHF

v_gene: TRBV9
j_gene: TRBJ2-4
abundance: .
d_gene: .
CDR3nt: TGTGCCAGCAGCGCCGGGACAATGAAAAACATTCAGTACTTC
CDR3aa: CASSAGTMKNIQYF

v_gene: TRBV4-3
j_gene: TRBJ1-4
abundance: many
d_gene: .
CDR3nt: TGCGCCAGCAGCCCAGCGGGGGAGTGGCATGAAAAACTGTTTTTT
CDR3aa: CASSPAGEWHEKLFF

v_gene: TRBV4-2
j_gene: TRBJ2-2
abundance: many
d_gene: .
CDR3nt: TGTGCCAGCAGCCAAGAGCTAGCGCCGAACACCGGGGAGCTGTTTTTT
CDR3aa: CASSQELAPNTGELFF

v_gene: TRBV5-1
j_gene: TRBJ2-1
abundance: .
d_gene: TRBD2
CDR3nt: TGCGCCAGCAGCTTGGTGAGCGGTAGCGGGAGCGGCAATGAGCAGTTCTTC
CDR3aa: CASSLVSGSGSGNEQFF

v_gene: TRBV24-1
j_gene: TRBJ2-7
abundance: few
d_gene: .
CDR3nt: TGTGCCACCAGTGACGGCGGGCAACTAGAGCAGTACTTC
CDR3aa: CATSDGGQLEQYF

v_gene: TRBV3-1
j_gene: TRBJ1-1
abundance: few
d_gene: .
CDR3nt: TGTGCCAGCAGCCCGGGACGGAGGCCTGAAGCTTTCTTT
CDR3aa: CASSPGRRPEAFF

v_gene: TRBV5-5
j_gene: TRBJ2-3
abundance: .
d_gene: .
CDR3nt: TGTGCCAGCAGAGCCCTTTGGGATGGAGATACGCAGTATTTT
CDR3aa: CASRALWDGDTQYF

v_gene: TRBV12-3/TRBV12-4
j_gene: TRBJ1-2
abundance: many
d_gene: .
CDR3nt: TGTGCCACCCTAAGGGGGGTAGATGGCTACACCTTC
CDR3aa: CATLRGVDGYTF

v_gene: TRBV9
j_gene: TRBJ2-3
abundance: .
d_gene: TRBD2
CDR3nt: TGTGCCAGCAGCGCCCGCCCGAGGGACCCAGCGGGGGATACGCAGTATTTT
CDR3aa: CASSARPRDPAGDTQYF

v_gene: TRBV12-3/TRBV12-4
j_gene: TRBJ1-6
abundance: many
d_gene: .
CDR3nt: TGTGCCAGCAGTTTAAAGGGGAAGGGTTCACCCCTCCACTTT
CDR3aa: CASSLKGKGSPLHF

v_gene: TRBV7-2
j_gene: TRBJ2-3
abundance: .
d_gene: .
CDR3nt: TGTGCCAGCAGCTTAGGGGGGCGGGTCACAGATACGCAGTATTTT
CDR3aa: CASSLGGRVTDTQYF

v_gene: TRBV12-3/TRBV12-4
j_gene: TRBJ2-7
abundance: many
d_gene: TRBD2
CDR3nt: TGTGCCAGCAGTTCCGCTGGGACTAGCGGGTCCTACGAGCAGTACTTC
CDR3aa: CASSSAGTSGSYEQYF

v_gene: TRBV6-5
j_gene: TRBJ1-2
abundance: .
d_gene: TRBD1
CDR3nt: TGTGCCAGCAGTTACTCCGGACAGGGGGGTTCCCACTATGGCTACACCTTC
CDR3aa: CASSYSGQGGSHYGYTF

v_gene: TRBV11-2
j_gene: TRBJ1-1
abundance: few
d_gene: .
CDR3nt: TGTGCCAGCAGCTCCCGAACCGCCACGAGGGACACTGAAGCTTTCTTT
CDR3aa: CASSSRTATRDTEAFF

v_gene: TRBV20-1
j_gene: TRBJ2-2
abundance: many
d_gene: TRBD2
CDR3nt: TGCAGTGCTAGAGATCCCGGACTAGCGGGGGGCCTATTCCCTGGCGGGGAGCTGTTTTTT
CDR3aa: CSARDPGLAGGLFPGGELFF

v_gene: TRBV20-1
j_gene: TRBJ2-7
abundance: few
d_gene: TRBD2
CDR3nt: TGCAGTGCTAGAGGCCTAGCGGGAAATCCCTACGAGCAGTACTTC
CDR3aa: CSARGLAGNPYEQYF

v_gene: TRBV7-2
j_gene: TRBJ2-5
abundance: .
d_gene: .
CDR3nt: TGTGCCAGCAGCGAATGGCCAGGGGCGTTATCGGAGACCCAGTACTTC
CDR3aa: CASSEWPGALSETQYF

v_gene: TRBV6-2/TRBV6-3
j_gene: TRBJ1-5
abundance: .
d_gene: .
CDR3nt: TGTGCCAGCAAGGCGGGGTACAGCAATCAGCCCCAGCATTTT
CDR3aa: CASKAGYSNQPQHF

v_gene: TRBV5-1
j_gene: TRBJ1-1
abundance: many
d_gene: .
CDR3nt: TGCGCCAGCAGCGCTACAGGGTTGGCCGGCACTGAAGCTTTCTTT
CDR3aa: CASSATGLAGTEAFF

v_gene: TRBV4-1
j_gene: TRBJ2-5
abundance: many
d_gene: .
CDR3nt: TGCGCCAGCAGCCAACTACAGGGTTGGCAAGAGACCCAGTACTTC
CDR3aa: CASSQLQGWQETQYF

v_gene: TRBV7-2
j_gene: TRBJ2-7
abundance: few
d_gene: .
CDR3nt: TGTGCCAGCAGCTTAGTATTGGTCTCAGGGAACGAGCAGTACTTC
CDR3aa: CASSLVLVSGNEQYF

v_gene: TRBV7-8
j_gene: TRBJ2-7
abundance: .
d_gene: TRBD2
CDR3nt: TGTGCCAGCAGCTTAGGTGGACTAGCCGCCTACGAGCAGTACTTC
CDR3aa: CASSLGGLAAYEQYF

v_gene: TRBV6-1
j_gene: TRBJ2-7
abundance: .
d_gene: TRBD1
CDR3nt: TGTGCCAGCAGAACAACAAGGGGACAGGGGGCCTACGAGCAGTACTTC
CDR3aa: CASRTTRGQGAYEQYF

v_gene: TRBV5-1
j_gene: TRBJ2-3
abundance: few
d_gene: .
CDR3nt: TGCGCCAGCAGCTTTGATAGGGCTGGTACGCAGTATTTT
CDR3aa: CASSFDRAGTQYF

v_gene: TRBV11-3
j_gene: TRBJ2-6
abundance: once
d_gene: TRBD2
CDR3nt: TGTACCAGCAGCTCTAGCGGGGGAGGATCTGGGGCCAACGTCCTGACTTTC
CDR3aa: CTSSSSGGGSGANVLTF